This TCR beta chain was found in a study of shared clonotypes between healthy human individuals. Points from the study as a whole: It was observed that roughly 5.5% of naive CD4 clonotypes were shared across a handful of donors. Generally, naive subsets (rather than memory subsets) showed larger estimated richness. Among donors, the sharing of clonotypes was expected to be influenced by sequencing depth.

CDR1 and CDR2 from the germline V gene are SQVTM and ANQGSEA. CDR3 size: 12 residues. Trimming removed 7 bases from V and 3 bases from J, with 13 bases in between. Some clones are missing from TCRdb's copy, which holds only in-frame ones; the method was immunoSEQ multiplex PCR. Here the sample spans roughly 2.1 million clones, about 92% being singletons. Details on this clone: The target antigen is unknown.

Cells designated naive CD8 were CD45RO-negative and were positively selected for CCR7, with terminally differentiated effector memory CD45RA+ cells excluded. Every donor, a Caucasian adult, lived in Nashville, Tennessee. The TCR comes from a man in his late teens or twenties in good health. Some clones in this sample may be carry-over from other donors' samples. The rearrangement links TRBV29-1 to TRBJ2-7; TRBD1 might be the D (6 bases). Source material: naive CD8+ T cells from PBMCs. For the CDR3, the DNA is TGCAGCGCCGAGACAGGACTCTACGAGCAGTACTTC. Translated: CSAETGLYEQYF.